These 15 T cell receptor beta chains were all obtained from the same sample, sequenced in a study of beta chain features in type 1 diabetes. Reverse transcribing all isolated RNA meant expressed TCRB transcripts were sequenced. Produced via immunoSEQ multiplex PCR; TCRdb's table is partial and in-frame only. The sample includes approximately 15,000 clones, 45% to 55% seen only once; the top ten take roughly 0.45%. The sample was stem cell memory CD4+ T cells from blood. Receptor source: a woman aged 18-29 years in good health.

V usage is TRBV10-3 and J usage is TRBJ2-1; no clear D gene. The CDR3 spans 14 residues. V was clipped by 7 bases and J by 0 bases, with 10 bases between them. Per germline, CDR1 ENHRY and CDR2 SYGVKD. The CDR3 nucleotides read TGTGCCATCACTGAATCGAGCTCCTACAATGAGCAGTTCTTC. Translation: CAITESSSYNEQFF.

The chain joins TRBV5-4 to TRBJ1-2; 8 nucleotides align to TRBD1. The germline CDR1 and CDR2 sequences are SGHNT and YYREEE (reference sequence). CDR3 size: 15 residues. The V segment lost 2 bases and the J segment 4 bases; nucleotides outside the gene matches: 7. CDR3 sequence reads: CASSFLQGATYGYTF. The CDR3 DNA reads TGTGCCAGCAGCTTCCTTCAGGGGGCAACCTATGGCTACACCTTC.

This chain uses TRBV7-6 with TRBJ2-1; 10 bases agree with TRBD2. Unmatched junction bases numbered 5, after V lost 5 bases and J lost 4 bases. The CDR3 totals 15 residues. The germline V gene has CDR1 SGHVS and CDR2 FNYEAQ. The CDR3 loop reads CASSLTSGEYNEQFF. The CDR3 DNA reads as TGTGCCAGCAGCCTCACTAGCGGGGAGTACAATGAGCAGTTCTTC. Full variable domain (missing parts from reference TRBV7-6 and TRBJ2-1): GAGVSQSPRYKVTKRGQDVALRCDPISGHVSLYWYRQALGQGPEFLTYFNYEAQQDKSGLPNDRFSAERPEGSISTLTIQRTEQRDSAMYRCASSLTSGEYNEQFFGPGTRLTVL.

The table lists this clone with a few counts. CDR3: CASSKRGLGSDIYEQYF. Written as DNA, the CDR3 is TGTGCCAGCAGCAAGAGGGGGCTGGGTAGCGACATCTACGAGCAGTACTTC. The V call is TRBV28, the J call TRBJ2-7, with TRBD1 identical over 7 bases. This CDR3 region has 17 residues. Germline lookup yields CDR1 MDHEN and CDR2 SYDVKM. V lost 6 bases to trimming and J lost 3 bases; unmatched junction nucleotides: 17.

The chain has TRBV25-1 and TRBJ2-5; possible D gene TRBD1, 7 bases. From germline, CDR1 is MGHDK and CDR2 SYGVNS. The CDR3 is made up of 16 amino acids. With 0 bases removed from V and 6 bases from J, the gap between germline ends came to 17 bases. CDR3 DNA: TGTGCCAGCAGTGAATATGGCAGGGGGGTTGTGCAGACCCAGTACTTC. Translation gives CASSEYGRGVVQTQYF.

V gene TRBV5-6 combines with J gene TRBJ1-1, with TRBD1 identical over 7 bases. This CDR3 comprises 14 residues. From germline, CDR1 is SGHDT and CDR2 YYEEEE. Trimming removed 4 bases from V and 8 bases from J; junction bases left unmatched: 11. The CDR3 sequence: CASSIPGQKTEAFF. DNA of the CDR3: TGTGCCAGCAGCATACCGGGACAGAAGACAGAAGCTTTCTTT. Drawing the rest from reference TRBV5-6 and TRBJ1-1, the complete variable domain is DAGVTQSPTHLIKTRGQQVTLRCSPKSGHDTVSWYQQALGQGPQFIFQYYEEEERQRGNFPDRFSGHQFPNYSSELNVNALLLGDSALYLCASSIPGQKTEAFFGQGTRLTVV.

The CDR3 nucleotides read TGTGCCAGCAGAGCACAGGGATATAGCAATCAGCCCCAGCATTTT. Its translation is CASRAQGYSNQPQHF. This rearrangement joins TRBV6-6 to TRBJ1-5; possible D gene TRBD1, 6 bases. The CDR3 has 15 amino acids. Germline V gene lookup returns CDR1 MNHNY and CDR2 SVGAGI (reference sequence). V shed 6 bases and J shed 0 bases, with 12 bases lying between them.

This chain connects TRBV9 to TRBJ2-1; 8 nucleotides match TRBD2. The CDR3 consists of 16 residues. From germline, CDR1 is SGDLS and CDR2 YYNGEE. Germline trimming cut 6 bases from V and 5 bases from J; bases unmatched to any gene: 13. In DNA form, the CDR3 reads TGTGCCAGCAATCTCCAGGGACTAGATACCGACAATGAGCAGTTCTTC. This gives the protein CASNLQGLDTDNEQFF.

This chain connects TRBV5-5 to TRBJ2-7; 9 nucleotides agree with TRBD1. The CDR3 runs 16 residues. In germline, CDR1 is SGHKS, CDR2 YYEKEE (reference sequence). The V and J ends lost 0 bases and 6 bases, in that order; junction bases with no gene match: 10. The CDR3 loop reads CASSLGSPGQGGEQYF. CDR3 DNA sequence: TGTGCCAGCAGCTTGGGGTCACCGGGACAGGGAGGCGAGCAGTACTTC.

The rearrangement uses TRBV5-1 and TRBJ1-1; 9 nucleotides match TRBD1. Germline V gives CDR1 SGHRS, CDR2 YFSETQ. CDR3 length: 16 residues. V shed 5 bases and J 5 bases; nucleotides not matched to a gene: 13. CDR3 amino acids: CASREGTGTRRTEAFF. DNA for the CDR3: TGCGCCAGCAGGGAGGGGACAGGGACACGGAGGACTGAAGCTTTCTTT.

The chain couples TRBV2 to TRBJ2-1; 11 bases align to TRBD2. Germline V gene sequence: CDR1 SNHLY, CDR2 FYNNEI. With V trimmed by 7 bases and J by 9 bases, 11 bases remained unmatched. This CDR3 region has 15 residues. CDR3 region: CASTPIAGGPSEQFF. CDR3 DNA sequence: TGTGCCAGCACTCCAATAGCGGGAGGGCCTAGTGAGCAGTTCTTC.

The J gene is TRBJ2-3, the V gene TRBV30; D remains unclear. The V end lost 8 bases, the J end lost 2 bases, and 14 bases lay between the germline ends. There are 13 residues in the CDR3. The germline CDR1 and CDR2 sequences are GTSNPN and SVGIG (reference sequence). This CDR3 is CARAPSSTDTQYF. CDR3 bases: TGTGCCCGAGCCCCGAGCTCCACAGATACGCAGTATTTT.

A few counts support this clone. This chain uses TRBV10-3 with TRBJ2-1; 11 bases match TRBD2. The CDR3 loop spans 17 amino acids. Germline trimming cut 5 bases from V and 5 bases from J; bases unmatched to any gene: 11. Germline loops: CDR1 ENHRY, CDR2 SYGVKD. CDR3: CAISYSLAGGKNNEQFF. CDR3 sequence (DNA): TGTGCCATCAGTTACTCCTTAGCGGGAGGGAAAAACAATGAGCAGTTCTTC.

This chain links TRBV6-1 with TRBJ2-1; a possible D gene is TRBD1 (6 bases). The ends were cut back, 6 bases at V and 4 bases at J, with 10 bases in the middle. The CDR3 runs 13 residues. Looked up from germline, CDR1 is MNHNS and CDR2 is SASEGT. CDR3 in DNA: TGTGCCAGCAGAATTACAGGGTACAATGAGCAGTTCTTC. This sequence encodes CASRITGYNEQFF.

The chain employs TRBV6-5 and TRBJ2-1; 9 bases match TRBD2. V lost 6 bases, J lost 3 bases, and 6 bases stayed unmatched. The germline CDR1 and CDR2 sequences are MNHEY and SVGAGI. The CDR3 consists of 15 residues. CDR3 protein: CASRNSGSHYNEQFF. DNA of the CDR3: TGTGCCAGCAGGAATAGCGGGAGTCACTACAATGAGCAGTTCTTC.